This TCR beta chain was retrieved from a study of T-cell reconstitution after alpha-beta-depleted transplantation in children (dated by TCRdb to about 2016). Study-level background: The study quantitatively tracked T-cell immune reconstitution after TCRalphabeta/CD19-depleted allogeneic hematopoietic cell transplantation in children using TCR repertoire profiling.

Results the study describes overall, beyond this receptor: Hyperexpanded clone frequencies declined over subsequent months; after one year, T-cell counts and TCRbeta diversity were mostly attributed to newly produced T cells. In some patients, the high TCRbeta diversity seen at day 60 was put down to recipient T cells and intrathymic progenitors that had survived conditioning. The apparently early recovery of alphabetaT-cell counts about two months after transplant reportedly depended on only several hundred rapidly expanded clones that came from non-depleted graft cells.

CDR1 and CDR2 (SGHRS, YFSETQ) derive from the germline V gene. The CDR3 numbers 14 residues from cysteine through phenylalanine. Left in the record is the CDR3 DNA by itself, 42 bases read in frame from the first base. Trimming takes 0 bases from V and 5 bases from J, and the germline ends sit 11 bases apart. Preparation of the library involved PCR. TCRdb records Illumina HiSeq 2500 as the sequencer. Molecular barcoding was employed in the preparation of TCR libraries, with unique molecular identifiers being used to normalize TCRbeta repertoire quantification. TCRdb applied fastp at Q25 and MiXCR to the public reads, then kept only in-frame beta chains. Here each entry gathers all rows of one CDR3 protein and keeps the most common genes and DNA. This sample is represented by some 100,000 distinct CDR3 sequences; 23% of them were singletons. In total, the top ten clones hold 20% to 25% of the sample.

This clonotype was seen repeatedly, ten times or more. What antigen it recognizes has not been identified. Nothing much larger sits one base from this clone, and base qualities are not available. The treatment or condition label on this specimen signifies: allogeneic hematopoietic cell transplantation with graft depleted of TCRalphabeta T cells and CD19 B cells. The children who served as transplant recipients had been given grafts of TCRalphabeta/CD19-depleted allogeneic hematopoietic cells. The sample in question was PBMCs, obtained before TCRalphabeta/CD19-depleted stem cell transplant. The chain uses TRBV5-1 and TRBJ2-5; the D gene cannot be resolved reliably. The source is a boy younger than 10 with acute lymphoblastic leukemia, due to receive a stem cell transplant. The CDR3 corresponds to CASSLATAVETQYF. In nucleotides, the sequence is TGCGCCAGCAGCTTGGCAACAGCCGTGGAGACCCAGTACTTC.